This TCR beta chain was recorded in a study of cytomegalovirus exposure and HLA in healthy donors. CDR3 length: 14 amino acids. From germline, CDR1 is MNHNS and CDR2 SASEGT. Trimming pared 1 base from V and 8 bases from J, leaving 11 bases between. Method: immunoSEQ multiplex PCR; TCRdb's copy keeps in-frame clones and lacks some. The repertoire holds about 250,000 clones, with approximately 84% as singletons. This chain connects TRBV6-1 to TRBJ2-2; D is uncertain. The sequence came from a man younger than 35 in good health and CMV-seropositive. Sequences were obtained from PBMCs. The CDR3 sequence is CASSEVRVTGELFF. CDR3 nucleotide sequence: TGTGCCAGCAGTGAAGTTAGGGTTACTGGGGAGCTGTTTTTT.